The T cell receptor beta chain described here comes from a study of neurological immune-mediated disorders. Sequencing runs each yielded over 190 million TCR-beta sequences from 15-18 subjects. In TCRdb, the 5' RACE reads were re-called with MiXCR into one record per CDR3 protein. The profile shows over 45,000 distinct CDR3 sequences, approximately 3% of them singletons. This clonotype has ten or more counts. The antigen is undetermined. Points from the study as a whole: None of the CDR3 amino acid sequences of expanded clones recurred across subjects, suggesting private repertoires in all groups. In HTLV-1-associated myelopathy, TCR clonal expansion was greatest, whereas multiple sclerosis had the least, falling below healthy controls.

The CDR3 has 13 residues. Deletions cut 0 bases from V and 5 bases from J, with 6 bases between. Germline CDR1 and CDR2: SGHRS and YFSETQ. The sequenced sample was PBMCs. The receptor was derived from a woman between 50 and 59 years old with multiple sclerosis. The chain has TRBV5-1 and TRBJ2-1, with D unclear. The CDR3 DNA follows: TGCGCCAGCAGCTTGGGGATGAACAATGAGCAGTTCTTC. As protein: CASSLGMNNEQFF. The complete variable domain, with remaining parts taken from reference TRBV5-1 and TRBJ2-1, reads KAGVTQTPRYLIKTRGQQVTLSCSPISGHRSVSWYQQTPGQGLQFLFEYFSETQRNKGNFPGRFSGRQFSNSRSEMNVSTLELGDSALYLCASSLGMNNEQFFGPGTRLTVL.